These 11 T cell receptor beta chains came from one sample sequenced in a study of beta chain features in type 1 diabetes. The investigators reverse transcribed all of the isolated RNA, so they sequenced expressed TCRB transcripts. Libraries were prepared by immunoSEQ multiplex PCR; TCRdb keeps only in-frame clonotypes and omits some of them. The sample gives around 300,000 clones, roughly 15% of which show up once; 6.7% is in the top ten. Sequencing used central memory CD4+ T cells from blood. Every receptor here comes from a man aged 25 to 40 in good health.

The chain employs TRBV7-2 and TRBJ1-6, with unresolved D. Trimming took 1 base from V and 2 from J, leaving 3 bases between them. The germline V gene has CDR1 SGHTA and CDR2 FQGNSA. The CDR3 is 14 residues long. As DNA, the CDR3 is TGTGCCAGCAGCTTAGACACCTATAATTCACCCCTCCACTTT. This codes for CASSLDTYNSPLHF.

The rearrangement uses TRBV9 and TRBJ2-3; D might be TRBD1 (6 bases). The V end lost 3 bases, the J end lost 0 bases, and 11 bases lay between the germline ends. The CDR3 has 15 amino acids. Germline V gene lookup returns CDR1 SGDLS and CDR2 YYNGEE. In DNA form, the CDR3 reads TGTGCCAGCAGCGCGGGCAGGGGTAGCACAGATACGCAGTATTTT. This sequence encodes CASSAGRGSTDTQYF.

This clone was observed many times. This rearrangement joins TRBV7-3 to TRBJ2-2; D is undetermined. Germline CDR1 is SGHTA and CDR2 is FQGTGA. This CDR3 region has 14 residues. Trimming stripped 4 bases from V and 3 bases from J, with 9 bases between. CDR3 loop: CASSSLGDTGELFF. In DNA form, the CDR3 reads TGTGCCAGCAGCTCCCTAGGTGACACCGGGGAGCTGTTTTTT.

This rearrangement joins TRBV7-2 to TRBJ1-1, with D possibly TRBD1 on 6 matching bases. Trimming stripped 1 base from V and 9 bases from J, with 9 bases between. Germline CDR1 reads SGHTA; CDR2 reads FQGNSA. This CDR3 spans 12 amino acids. For the CDR3, the DNA is TGTGCCAGCAGCTTAGGATGGGGGCAAGCTTTCTTT. The encoded protein is CASSLGWGQAFF.

This chain uses TRBV2 with TRBJ1-1; D perhaps matches TRBD1 (5 bases). From germline, CDR1 is SNHLY and CDR2 FYNNEI. The CDR3 extends over 17 amino acids. V lost 3 bases and J 4 bases, leaving 21 bases between the germline ends. The DNA for the CDR3 is TGTGCCAGCAGTGACAAATTCGGGGGTGTGGGGCCCACTGAAGCTTTCTTT. This encodes CASSDKFGGVGPTEAFF.

This clone was picked up a small number of times. The chain links TRBV11-3 to TRBJ1-2, with D hard to call. V gave up 4 bases and J gave up 10 bases, with 10 bases separating them. The germline V gene encodes CDR1 SGHNT and CDR2 YENEEA. The CDR3 length is 11 residues. DNA for the CDR3: TGTGCCAGCAGCTCGACGAGGTTCTACACCTTC. This translates into CASSSTRFYTF.

This clone occurred a few times. This chain connects TRBV19 to TRBJ2-1; maybe TRBD2 (6 bases). Germline CDR1 and CDR2: LNHDA and SQIVND (reference sequence). V was clipped by 3 bases and J by 2 bases, with 17 bases between them. This CDR3 is 17 amino acids long. This CDR3 reads CASSILRGSGTYNEQFF. CDR3 DNA sequence: TGTGCCAGTAGTATCTTGAGGGGTAGCGGCACCTACAATGAGCAGTTCTTC.

V gene TRBV5-4 combines with J gene TRBJ2-5; D ambiguous. This CDR3 contains 13 residues. Germline V gene sequence: CDR1 SGHNT, CDR2 YYREEE (reference sequence). V was pared by 7 bases and J by 5 bases, with 15 bases between. The CDR3 region has the DNA TGTGCCAGCCGACCTCAACTTGGGGAGACCCAGTACTTC. It is translated as CASRPQLGETQYF. The full variable domain, its missing parts supplied by reference TRBV5-4 and TRBJ2-5, is ETGVTQSPTHLIKTRGQQVTLRCSSQSGHNTVSWYQQALGQGPQFIFQYYREEENGRGNFPPRFSGLQFPNYSSELNVNALELDDSALYLCASRPQLGETQYFGPGTRLLVL.

This clone occurred a few times. CDR3 amino acids: CASSDTYSGNTIYF. The CDR3 DNA sequence: TGTGCCAGCAGCGACACTTACTCTGGAAACACCATATATTTT. The chain couples TRBV6-4 to TRBJ1-3; D is undetermined. V lost 6 bases, J lost 0 bases, and 9 bases lay in between. Germline V lookup: CDR1 MRHNA, CDR2 SNTAGT. There are 14 residues in the CDR3.

This clone was seen only a few times. The V and J genes are TRBV6-5 and TRBJ2-2; TRBD2 might be the D (6 bases). The CDR3 loop spans 14 amino acids. Germline values: CDR1 MNHEY, CDR2 SVGAGI. The V and J ends lost 7 bases and 5 bases respectively, with 14 bases between them. CDR3 loop: CASKGTFLTGELFF. The CDR3 DNA follows: TGTGCCAGCAAAGGGACTTTCCTAACCGGGGAGCTGTTTTTT.

This clone was seen many times. The chain joins TRBV14 to TRBJ2-4; D may be TRBD1 (6 bases). CDR1 is SGHDN, CDR2 FVKESK, per germline. CDR3 length: 15 residues. V was cut by 3 bases and J by 5 bases, with 14 bases left in between. CDR3 DNA sequence: TGTGCCAGCAGCCAGACGGGACACCAAGAAAACATTCAGTACTTC. This sequence encodes CASSQTGHQENIQYF.